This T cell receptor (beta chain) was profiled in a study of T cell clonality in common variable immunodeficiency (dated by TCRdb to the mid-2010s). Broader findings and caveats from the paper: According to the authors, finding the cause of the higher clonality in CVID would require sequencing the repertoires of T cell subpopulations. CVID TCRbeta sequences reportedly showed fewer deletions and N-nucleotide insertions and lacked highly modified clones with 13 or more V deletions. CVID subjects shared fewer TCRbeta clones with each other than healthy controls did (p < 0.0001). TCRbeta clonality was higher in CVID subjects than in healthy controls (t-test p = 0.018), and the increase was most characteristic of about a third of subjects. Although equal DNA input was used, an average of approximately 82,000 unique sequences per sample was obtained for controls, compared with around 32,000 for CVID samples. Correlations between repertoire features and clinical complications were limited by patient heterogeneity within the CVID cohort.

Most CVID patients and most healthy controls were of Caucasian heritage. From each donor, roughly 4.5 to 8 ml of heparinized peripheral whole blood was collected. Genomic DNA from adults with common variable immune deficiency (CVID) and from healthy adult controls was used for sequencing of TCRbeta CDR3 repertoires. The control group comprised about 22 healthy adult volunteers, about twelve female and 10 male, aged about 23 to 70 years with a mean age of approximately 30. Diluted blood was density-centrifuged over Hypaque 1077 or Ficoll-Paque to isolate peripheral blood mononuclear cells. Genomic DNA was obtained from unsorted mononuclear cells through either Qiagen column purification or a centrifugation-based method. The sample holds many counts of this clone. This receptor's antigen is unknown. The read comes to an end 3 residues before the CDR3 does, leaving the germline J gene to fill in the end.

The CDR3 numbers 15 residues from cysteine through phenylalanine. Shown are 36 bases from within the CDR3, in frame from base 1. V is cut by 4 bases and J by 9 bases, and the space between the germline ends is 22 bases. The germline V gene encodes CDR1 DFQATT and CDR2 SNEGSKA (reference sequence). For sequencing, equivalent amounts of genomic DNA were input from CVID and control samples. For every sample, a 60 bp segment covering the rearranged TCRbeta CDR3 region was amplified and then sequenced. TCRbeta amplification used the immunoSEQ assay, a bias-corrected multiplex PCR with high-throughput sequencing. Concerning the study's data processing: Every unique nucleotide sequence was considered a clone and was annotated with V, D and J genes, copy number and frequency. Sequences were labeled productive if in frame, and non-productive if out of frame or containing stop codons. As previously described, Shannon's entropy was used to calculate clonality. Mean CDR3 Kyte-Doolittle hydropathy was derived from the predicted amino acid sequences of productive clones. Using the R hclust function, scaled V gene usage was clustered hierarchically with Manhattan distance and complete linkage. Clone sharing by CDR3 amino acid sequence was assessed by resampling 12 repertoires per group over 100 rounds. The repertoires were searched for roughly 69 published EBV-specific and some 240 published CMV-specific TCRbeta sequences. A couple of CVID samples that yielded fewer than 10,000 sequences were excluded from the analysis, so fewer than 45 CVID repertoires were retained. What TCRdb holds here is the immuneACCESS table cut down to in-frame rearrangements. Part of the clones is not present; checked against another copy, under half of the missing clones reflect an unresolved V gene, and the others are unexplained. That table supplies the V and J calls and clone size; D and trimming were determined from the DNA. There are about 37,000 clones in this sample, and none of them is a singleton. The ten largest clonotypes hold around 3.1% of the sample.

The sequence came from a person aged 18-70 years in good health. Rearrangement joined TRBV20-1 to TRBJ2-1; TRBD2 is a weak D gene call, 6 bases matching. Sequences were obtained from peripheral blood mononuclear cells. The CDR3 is CSATPRLVVYFEQFF. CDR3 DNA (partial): TGCAGTGCTACCCCGAGACTAGTGGTTTACTTTGAG.